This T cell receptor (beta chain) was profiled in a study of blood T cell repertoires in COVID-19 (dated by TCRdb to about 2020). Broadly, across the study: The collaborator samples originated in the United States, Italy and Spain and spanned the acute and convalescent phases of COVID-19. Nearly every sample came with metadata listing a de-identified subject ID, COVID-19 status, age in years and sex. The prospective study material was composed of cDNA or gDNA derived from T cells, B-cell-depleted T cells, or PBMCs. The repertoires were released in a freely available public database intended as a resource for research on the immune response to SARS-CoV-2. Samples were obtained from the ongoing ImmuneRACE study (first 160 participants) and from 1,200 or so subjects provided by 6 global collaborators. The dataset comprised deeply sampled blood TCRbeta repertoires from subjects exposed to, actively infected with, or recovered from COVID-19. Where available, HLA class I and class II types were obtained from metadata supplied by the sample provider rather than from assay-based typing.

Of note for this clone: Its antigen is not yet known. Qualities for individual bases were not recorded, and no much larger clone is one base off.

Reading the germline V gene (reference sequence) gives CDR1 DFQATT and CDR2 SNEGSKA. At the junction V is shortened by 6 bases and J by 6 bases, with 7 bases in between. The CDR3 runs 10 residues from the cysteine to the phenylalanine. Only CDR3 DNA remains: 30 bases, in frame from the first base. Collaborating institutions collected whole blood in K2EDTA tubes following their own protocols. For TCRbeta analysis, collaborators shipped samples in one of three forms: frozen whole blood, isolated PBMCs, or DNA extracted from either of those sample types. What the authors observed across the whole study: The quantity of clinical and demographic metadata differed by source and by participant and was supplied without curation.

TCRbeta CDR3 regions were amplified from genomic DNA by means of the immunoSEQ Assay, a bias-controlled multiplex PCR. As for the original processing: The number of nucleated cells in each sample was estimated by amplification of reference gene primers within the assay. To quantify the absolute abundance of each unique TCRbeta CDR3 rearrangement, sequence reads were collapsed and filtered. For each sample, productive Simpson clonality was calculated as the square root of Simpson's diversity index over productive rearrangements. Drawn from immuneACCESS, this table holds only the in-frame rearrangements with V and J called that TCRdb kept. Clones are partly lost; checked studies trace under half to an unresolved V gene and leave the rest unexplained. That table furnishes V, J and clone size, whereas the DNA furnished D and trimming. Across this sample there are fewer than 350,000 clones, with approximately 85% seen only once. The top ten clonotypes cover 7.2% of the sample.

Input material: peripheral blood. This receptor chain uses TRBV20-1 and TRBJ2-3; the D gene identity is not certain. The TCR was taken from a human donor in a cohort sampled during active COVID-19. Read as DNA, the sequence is TGCAGTGCCCTCGGGGATACGCAGTATTTT. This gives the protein CSALGDTQYF.